This T cell receptor beta chain was identified during a study of beta chain features in type 1 diabetes. Study-level information: Examination spanned roughly 110 million sorted cells from all samples. Study conclusions and caveats: Junctions at VDJ sites from type 1 diabetes patients had fewer insertions and more deletions. Shorter TCRB CDR3s, moderately but significantly so, marked every one of the four CD4+ subsets in Type 1 diabetes patients.

A word on this clone: Its antigen remains unidentified.

Germline values: CDR1 SNHLY, CDR2 FYNNEI. There are 14 residues in the CDR3. The V gene end was trimmed by 7 bases and the J gene end by 2 bases; junction bases not matched to a gene: 8. Expressed TCRB transcripts got sequenced, as all isolated RNA was reverse transcribed. Naive, central memory and regulatory T cell samples averaged about 3.4 million reads. Profiling relied on immunoSEQ multiplex PCR, and the TCRdb table lists in-frame clones only, not all of them. The sample lists 600,000 or so clones; roughly an eighth were seen once. The V call is TRBV2, the J call TRBJ2-7, with 7 bases matching TRBD2. The TCR was taken from a man aged 18-30 years with type 1 diabetes. Sequences were obtained from naive CD4+ T cells from blood. Here the CDR3 DNA reads TGTGCCAGCACCACCCGGACTAGGGCCTACGAGCAGTACTTC. Translation: CASTTRTRAYEQYF. Complete variable domain (other parts from reference TRBV2 and TRBJ2-7): EPEVTQTPSHQVTQMGQEVILRCVPISNHLYFYWYRQILGQKVEFLVSFYNNEISEKSEIFDDQFSVERPDGSNFTLKIRSTKLEDSAMYFCASTTRTRAYEQYFGPGTRLTVT.